The entry below gives a single T cell receptor beta chain sequence along with its context. The data derive from a study of blood T cell repertoires in COVID-19. As for the study in general: PBMCs, B-cell-depleted T cells, or T cells were the source of the cDNA or gDNA that made up the material.

Germline V gene lookup returns CDR1 LNHDA and CDR2 SQIVND (reference sequence). The CDR3 runs to 16 residues. The V end lost 9 bases, the J end lost 6 bases, and 26 bases lay between the germline ends. Original data processing: Counts of nucleated cells, estimated from reference gene primer amplification, were obtained. This table comes from immunoSEQ multiplex PCR, and its TCRdb copy is limited to in-frame clones, with some not included. D and trimming come from the DNA, and the V and J calls and clone size come from that table. The data contain fewer than 40,000 clones, about four fifths of them singletons.

This clonotype was obtained from a man aged 80 or over with active or convalescent COVID-19. What was sequenced was peripheral blood. This chain links TRBV19 with TRBJ1-1; D not resolved. The CDR3 nucleotides are TGTGCCAGCAAGGAAGGAGGTCCTCGGTGGGAGGCTGAAGCTTTCTTT. Translated, it gives CASKEGGPRWEAEAFF.